Listed below are T cell receptor beta chains from one sample, sequenced in a study of blood T cell repertoires in COVID-19. The table came from immunoSEQ multiplex PCR; TCRdb's copy has only in-frame clones and leaves some out. The data hold 200,000 to 250,000 clones, with roughly 85% observed a single time. The sample taken for sequencing was PBMCs or T cells enriched from blood (not recorded which). The receptors here all came from a woman in her thirties or forties who had been exposed to COVID-19. Each CDR3 is given with its conserved first and last residue. A D gene is named only where the DNA matches it firmly. The size entry is marked missing in some rows and otherwise reads once, few, many or a size class.

CDR3 length	clone size	D gene	V gene	J gene	CDR3 DNA	CDR3 protein
14	.	.	TRBV7-3	TRBJ2-2	TGTGCCAGCAGCCCTGGACTTGACACCGGGGAGCTGTTTTTT	CASSPGLDTGELFF
13	.	.	TRBV5-1	TRBJ1-2	TGCGCCAGCAGCTTGGGAGGAGACTATGGCTACACCTTC	CASSLGGDYGYTF
13	.	TRBD1	TRBV27	TRBJ1-1	TGTGCCAGCGGGGGACAGCCCAACACTGAAGCTTTCTTT	CASGGQPNTEAFF
15	.	.	TRBV19	TRBJ2-7	TGTGCCAGTAGTTCGAGGGCCTGGGGCTCCTACGAGCAGTACTTC	CASSSRAWGSYEQYF
14	.	.	TRBV11-2	TRBJ1-3	TGTGCCAGCAGGGAGACTAGCTCTGGAAACACCATATATTTT	CASRETSSGNTIYF
16	.	TRBD2	TRBV7-3	TRBJ2-6	TGTGCCAGCAGCTTAAGCGGGGGCTCTGGGGCCAACGTCCTGACTTTC	CASSLSGGSGANVLTF
17	.	.	TRBV9	TRBJ1-3	TGTGCCAGCAGCGTTCGTGGACAGCCCGACTCTGGAAACACCATATATTTT	CASSVRGQPDSGNTIYF
14	.	.	TRBV7-8	TRBJ1-5	TGTGCCAGCAGCTACACTGACAGCGATCAGCCCCAGCATTTT	CASSYTDSDQPQHF
17	.	TRBD2	TRBV28	TRBJ2-6	TGTGCCAGCAGTTTGGCTAGCGGGGGCTCTGGGGCCAACGTCCTGACTTTC	CASSLASGGSGANVLTF
14	.	TRBD1	TRBV6-6	TRBJ1-2	TGTGCCAGCAGTTATTTTACAGGGGGCTATGGCTACACCTTC	CASSYFTGGYGYTF
12	few	.	TRBV12-3/TRBV12-4	TRBJ1-4	TGTGCCAGCAGCATGCAGAATGAAAAACTGTTTTTT	CASSMQNEKLFF
18	.	.	TRBV5-8	TRBJ1-5	TGTGCCAGCAGCTCCTCTCGGGTTCTAGGGGATGGCAATCAGCCCCAGCATTTT	CASSSSRVLGDGNQPQHF
15	.	.	TRBV5-1	TRBJ1-1	TGCGCCAGCAGCTTGGAAGGCCCGCCGGGCACTGAAGCTTTCTTT	CASSLEGPPGTEAFF
17	few	.	TRBV7-6	TRBJ1-6	TGTGCCAGCAGCTTAGGACTGCGGAGCTCCTATAATTCACCCCTCCACTTT	CASSLGLRSSYNSPLHF
13	.	.	TRBV13	TRBJ1-2	TGTGCCAGCAGCCCAGGACAGTTCTATGGCTACACCTTC	CASSPGQFYGYTF
17	.	TRBD2	TRBV24-1	TRBJ2-3	TGTGCCACCAGTGACCCTACTAGCGGGGGGAGCACAGATACGCAGTATTTT	CATSDPTSGGSTDTQYF
16	.	TRBD1	TRBV7-8	TRBJ2-3	TGTGCCAGCAGCCCGAGGGGACAGGGAAGCACAGATACGCAGTATTTT	CASSPRGQGSTDTQYF
13	.	.	TRBV5-1	TRBJ1-5	TGCGCCAGCAGCGTGGGAGGGAGCCAGCCCCAGCATTTT	CASSVGGSQPQHF
12	.	.	TRBV12-5	TRBJ1-1	TGTGCTAGTGGAAGGGGTGGGACTGAAGCTTTCTTT	CASGRGGTEAFF
16	.	.	TRBV6-1	TRBJ2-3	TGTGCCAGCAGTGTATCTAGCGTCCCTAGCACAGATACGCAGTATTTT	CASSVSSVPSTDTQYF